The 27 T cell receptor beta chains presented below share a single source sample, sequenced in a study of T cell repertoires in cytomegalovirus infection. Via MiXCR, TCRdb re-called the reads, giving one row per CDR3 protein. The table records around 450,000 distinct CDR3 sequences, approximately 10% of them present only once. Sequenced input: PBMCs. The receptor set was obtained from a human donor in good health (CMV status not recorded). Some clones in this sample may be carry-over from other donors' samples.

The chain is built from TRBV3-1 and TRBJ2-5; D unresolved. Looked up from germline, CDR1 is LGHDT and CDR2 is YNNKEL (reference sequence). Trimming removed 0 bases at V and 1 base at J, with 9 bases between. The CDR3 spans 15 residues. The CDR3 bases are TGTGCCAGCAGCCAAGATGGCCGGTTCCAAGAGACCCAGTACTTC. It encodes CASSQDGRFQETQYF.

Many counts were recorded for this clonotype. The rearrangement joins TRBV7-2 to TRBJ1-3; weak D call: TRBD1 (6 bases). The ends were cut back, 1 base at V and 0 bases at J, with 7 bases in the middle. CDR1 and CDR2 (germline): SGHTA, FQGNSA. CDR3 size: 15 residues. This CDR3 is CASSLEGGSGNTIYF. The CDR3 DNA sequence: TGTGCCAGCAGCTTAGAAGGGGGCTCTGGAAACACCATATATTTT. The full variable domain, with the rest looked up from reference TRBV7-2 and TRBJ1-3, is GAGVSQSPSNKVTEKGKDVELRCDPISGHTALYWYRQSLGQGLEFLIYFQGNSAPDKSGLPSDRFSAERTGGSVSTLTIQRTQQEDSAVYLCASSLEGGSGNTIYFGEGSWLTVV.

This clonotype has a count of ten or more. This chain joins TRBV7-9 and TRBJ2-7; 7 bases match TRBD2. This CDR3 is built from 15 residues. The trim removed 5 bases at V and 1 base at J, leaving 8 bases unmatched. CDR1 SEHNR and CDR2 FQNEAQ come from the germline V gene (reference sequence). CDR3 bases: TGTGCCAGCAGCAGCCGGGGGGTCCCGTCCTACGAGCAGTACTTC. This codes for CASSSRGVPSYEQYF. The full variable domain, in which reference TRBV7-9 and TRBJ2-7 provide the parts outside the CDR3, is DTGVSQNPRHKITKRGQNVTFRCDPISEHNRLYWYRQTLGQGPEFLTYFQNEAQLEKSRLLSDRFSAERPKGSFSTLEIQRTEQGDSAMYLCASSSRGVPSYEQYFGPGTRLTVT.

This clonotype was counted ten times or more. V usage is TRBV10-3 and J usage is TRBJ2-7, with D possibly TRBD2 on 5 matching bases. Trimming cost V 0 bases and J 6 bases, with 12 bases left between them. CDR3 length: 14 amino acids. Germline values: CDR1 ENHRY, CDR2 SYGVKD. Here the CDR3 DNA reads TGTGCCATCAGTGAGTCGGAGGCTAGCACCGAGCAGTACTTC. Translating gives CAISESEASTEQYF.

Many counts were recorded for this clonotype. V usage is TRBV7-9 and J usage is TRBJ2-1; 7 bases are shared with TRBD1. After removal of 5 bases from V and 7 bases from J, the junction contained 11 bases not matched to a gene. Germline CDR1 and CDR2: SEHNR and FQNEAQ (reference sequence). This CDR3 has 15 amino acids. The chain's CDR3 is CASSPRMTGLNEQFF. CDR3 sequence (DNA): TGTGCCAGCAGCCCCCGGATGACAGGGTTGAATGAGCAGTTCTTC.

The rearrangement joins TRBV6-4 to TRBJ1-2; D not resolved. Trimming took 2 bases from V and 6 from J, leaving 19 bases between them. The CDR3 has 16 amino acids. The germline CDR1 and CDR2 sequences are MRHNA and SNTAGT. The CDR3 DNA is TGTGCCAGCAGTGACATAGGAATCCGCACTACCCATGGCTACACCTTC. Translation gives CASSDIGIRTTHGYTF.

This clonotype was detected only a few times. The rearrangement uses TRBV20-1 and TRBJ1-1, with D possibly TRBD1 on 5 matching bases. Germline V CDR1 and CDR2: DFQATT, SNEGSKA (reference sequence). The ends were cut back, 1 base at V and 6 bases at J, with 18 bases in the middle. CDR3 size: 15 residues. The CDR3 protein is CSARAEGSVPSEAFF. DNA for the CDR3: TGCAGTGCTAGAGCCGAGGGGTCCGTCCCATCTGAAGCTTTCTTT.

This rearrangement joins TRBV20-1 to TRBJ2-7, with D possibly TRBD1 on 5 matching bases. Looked up from germline, CDR1 is DFQATT and CDR2 is SNEGSKA (reference sequence). The CDR3 sequence is 12 residues long. Trimming removed 6 bases from V and 3 bases from J, with 12 bases in between. DNA of the CDR3: TGCAGTGCAAAGGGGCTACTCTACGAGCAGTACTTC. This translates into CSAKGLLYEQYF.

This clonotype was counted many times. The chain combines TRBV7-9 with TRBJ1-1; D possibly corresponds to TRBD1 (5 bases). Germline values: CDR1 SEHNR, CDR2 FQNEAQ (reference sequence). The V gene lost 11 bases and the J gene lost 3 bases, with 13 bases spanning the gap. The CDR3 loop spans 12 amino acids. Here the CDR3 reads CAPGAGDTEAFF. CDR3 sequence (DNA): TGTGCCCCAGGCGCGGGGGACACTGAAGCTTTCTTT.

Concerning this clonotype itself: Given a much more abundant clone one base away, this may be a read error. The gene calls are TRBV4-2 and TRBJ2-7, with a possible D match to TRBD1 (6 bases). There are 15 residues in the CDR3. V lost 2 bases and J lost 1, with 12 bases in between. The V gene's germline CDR1 is LGHNA and CDR2 YNFKEQ. The DNA of the CDR3 is TGTGCCAGCAGCCAACCCTCGGGGACATCCTACGAGCAGTACTTC. It codes for CASSQPSGTSYEQYF.

The genes are TRBV6-5 and TRBJ1-5; D is ambiguous. CDR3 length: 14 residues. V was clipped by 6 bases and J by 2 bases, with 11 bases between them. The V gene's germline CDR1 is MNHEY and CDR2 SVGAGI. CDR3 DNA sequence: TGTGCCAGCAGGGCGTCCGGGGGCAATCAGCCCCAGCATTTT. Amino acid sequence: CASRASGGNQPQHF.

This clonotype was picked up a small number of times. The chain links TRBV20-1 to TRBJ2-3, with D unresolved. Looked up from germline, CDR1 is DFQATT and CDR2 is SNEGSKA (reference sequence). V gave up 3 bases and J gave up 6 bases, with 13 bases separating them. The CDR3 has 13 amino acids. The CDR3 region has the DNA TGCAGTGCTAGGTCGGGCCTCCGGGATACGCAGTATTTT. Protein: CSARSGLRDTQYF.

The chain is built from TRBV19 and TRBJ1-6, with 10 bases lining up with TRBD1. Germline-derived CDR1 and CDR2 are LNHDA and SQIVND (reference sequence). The V gene end was trimmed by 5 bases and the J gene end by 10 bases; junction bases not matched to a gene: 8. This CDR3 has 15 amino acids. This chain's CDR3 is CASSFGQGGASPLHF. CDR3 nucleotide sequence: TGTGCCAGTAGTTTCGGACAGGGGGGAGCATCACCCCTCCACTTT.

The sample holds many counts of this clonotype. The rearrangement uses TRBV20-1 and TRBJ1-1; TRBD1 matches 7 bases. Germline V gene lookup returns CDR1 DFQATT and CDR2 SNEGSKA (reference sequence). The J segment lost 11 bases and the V segment lost 3 bases, leaving 9 bases of the junction unmatched. This CDR3 region has 12 residues. In nucleotides, the CDR3 is TGCAGTGCTAGTCAAGACAGGGTGGACGCTTTCTTT. Translation: CSASQDRVDAFF.

Points on this clonotype: A much more abundant neighbour one base away suggests this may be a read error. This chain uses TRBV7-2 with TRBJ2-7; tentatively, D is TRBD1 (5 bases). This CDR3 contains 14 residues. Trimming pared 7 bases from V and 3 bases from J, leaving 16 bases between. Germline V lookup: CDR1 SGHTA, CDR2 FQGNSA. DNA of the CDR3: TGTGCCAGCACTATAATGACAGCTAACTACGAGCAGTACTTC. Translating gives CASTIMTANYEQYF. Variable domain in full (rest from reference TRBV7-2 and TRBJ2-7): GAGVSQSPSNKVTEKGKDVELRCDPISGHTALYWYRQSLGQGLEFLIYFQGNSAPDKSGLPSDRFSAERTGGSVSTLTIQRTQQEDSAVYLCASTIMTANYEQYFGPGTRLTVT.

This clonotype came up many times. This sequence joins TRBV7-3 and TRBJ1-3; 7 bases are a match to TRBD1. Losses at the gene ends were 5 bases for V and 4 bases for J; bases not matched to a gene: 5. Germline CDR1 SGHTA, CDR2 FQGTGA. This CDR3 spans 14 amino acids. Written as DNA, the CDR3 is TGTGCCAGCAGCCTGACAGGGCAAGGAAACACCATATATTTT. Its protein is CASSLTGQGNTIYF.

This clonotype was counted many times. This rearrangement joins TRBV6-6 to TRBJ1-4; D perhaps matches TRBD1 (5 bases). The germline V gene encodes CDR1 MNHNY and CDR2 SVGAGI (reference sequence). Trimming removed 4 bases at V and 7 bases at J, with 22 bases between. CDR3 length: 17 residues. The CDR3 loop is CASSFTAGGSGGEKLFF. The DNA of the CDR3 is TGTGCCAGCAGTTTCACCGCCGGGGGGTCGGGAGGTGAAAAACTGTTTTTT.

This clonotype was found many times. This chain links TRBV20-1 with TRBJ2-7, with TRBD2 matching over 9 bases. The J segment lost 3 bases and the V segment lost 5 bases, leaving 5 bases of the junction unmatched. Germline lookup yields CDR1 DFQATT and CDR2 SNEGSKA (reference sequence). The CDR3 consists of 13 residues. The CDR3 reads CSAGTSSNYEQYF. The CDR3 region has the DNA TGCAGTGCTGGGACTAGCAGTAACTACGAGCAGTACTTC.

As concerns this clonotype: A much larger clone lies a single base off, so this may be a read error. The chain links TRBV6-5 to TRBJ2-6, with D tentatively TRBD1 (5 bases). The germline V gene has CDR1 MNHEY and CDR2 SVGAGI. This CDR3 spans 17 amino acids. This chain's CDR3 is CASSYSLRSSGADVLTF. DNA for the CDR3: TGTGCCAGCAGTTACTCGCTACGTTCCTCTGGGGCCGACGTCCTGACTTTC.

V is TRBV12-3 or TRBV12-4 and J is TRBJ2-7; D gene uncertain. V lost 5 bases and J 3 bases, leaving 11 bases between the germline ends. The length of the CDR3 is 13 residues. Here the CDR3 reads CASSSRRNYEQYF. Written as DNA, the CDR3 is TGTGCCAGCAGTAGCAGGCGGAACTACGAGCAGTACTTC.

At least ten counts were recorded for this clonotype. The rearrangement joins TRBV7-2 to TRBJ2-7; D may be TRBD2 (6 bases). The V gene lost 1 base and the J gene lost 3 bases, with 10 bases spanning the gap. The CDR3 has 14 residues. Germline loops: CDR1 SGHTA, CDR2 FQGNSA. The CDR3 reads CASSLDPGLYEQYF. The CDR3 DNA sequence: TGTGCCAGCAGCTTAGATCCGGGACTCTACGAGCAGTACTTC.

This clonotype was recorded at least ten times. The CDR3 DNA reads TGTGCCAGCAGCCGAGGACCACGAGAAGCTTTCTTT. Protein product: CASSRGPREAFF. The V gene is TRBV12-3 or TRBV12-4, the J gene TRBJ1-1, with unresolved D. CDR3 size: 12 residues. V lost 6 bases and J 8 bases, leaving 13 bases between the germline ends.

In this sample, this clonotype turned up a few times. The V call is TRBV20-1, the J call TRBJ2-2; D is undetermined. Per the germline V gene, CDR1 is DFQATT and CDR2 is SNEGSKA (reference sequence). The CDR3 totals 13 residues. Trimming pared 6 bases from V and 1 base from J, leaving 9 bases between. The CDR3 spells CSAVDLNTGELFF. CDR3 coding DNA: TGCAGTGCAGTGGACCTGAACACCGGGGAGCTGTTTTTT.

This clonotype was counted only a few times. This rearrangement joins TRBV5-4 to TRBJ1-2; tentative D call: TRBD1 (5 bases). V was shortened by 0 bases and J by 10 bases, with 13 bases between the two germline ends. The CDR3 has 13 amino acids. Germline loops: CDR1 SGHNT, CDR2 YYREEE (reference sequence). This chain's CDR3 is CASSLDRLGIYTF. For the CDR3, the DNA is TGTGCCAGCAGCTTGGACAGGCTTGGTATCTACACCTTC.

This clonotype occurred a few times. The gene calls are TRBV19 and TRBJ2-7; 8 bases match TRBD1. After removal of 6 bases from V and 8 bases from J, the junction contained 12 bases not matched to a gene. The V gene's germline CDR1 is LNHDA and CDR2 SQIVND (reference sequence). The CDR3 sequence is 14 residues long. CDR3: CASSSGTGRPQQYF. CDR3 DNA sequence: TGTGCCAGTAGCTCCGGGACAGGCCGACCCCAGCAGTACTTC.

This clonotype was seen a few times. The chain links TRBV27 to TRBJ2-7; D is possibly TRBD1 (6 bases). V lost 4 bases and J 7 bases, leaving 11 bases between the germline ends. Germline-derived CDR1 and CDR2 are MNHEY and SMNVEV (reference sequence). The CDR3 extends over 12 amino acids. CDR3 bases: TGTGCCAGCAGTTCAGGGGCTTGGGAGCAGTACTTC. This gives the protein CASSSGAWEQYF.

This clonotype was observed a single time. A read error may be the cause here, since a much bigger clone is one base away. The V and J genes are TRBV6-5 and TRBJ1-1; D is perhaps TRBD1 (6 bases). The CDR3 contains 14 residues. CDR1 and CDR2 from the germline V gene are MNHEY and SVGAGI. In DNA, the CDR3 is TGTACCAGCACCCTCTGGCCCGGGGGCATTAAAGCTTTCTTT. Translating gives CTSTLWPGGIKAFF.